This T cell receptor (beta chain) originates from a study of T cells in Graves' hyperthyroidism and ophthalmopathy. V was cut by 5 bases and J by 4 bases, with 16 bases left in between. This CDR3 is built from 15 residues. Germline assignment: CDR1 SGHTA and CDR2 FQGNSA. A lack of ophthalmopathy progression within 18 months defined stable Graves' hyperthyroidism. There were TCR beta CDR3 regions amplified from RNA transcripts. First-round RT-PCR of the TCR CDR3 relied on the HTBI primer set. From the multiplex PCR reads, TCRdb called clonotypes with MiXCR, one entry per CDR3 protein. Here the sample spans hundreds of thousands of distinct CDR3 sequences, 15% to 18% being singletons.

The sequencing sample was made of blood. This sequence originates from a woman aged 18-29 years with Graves' hyperthyroidism. The chain recombines TRBV7-2 with TRBJ2-3, with D perhaps TRBD2 (5 bases). As DNA, the CDR3 is TGTGCCAGCAGCCCCGGGGAGACATGGGCAGATACGCAGTATTTT. Translated, it gives CASSPGETWADTQYF. Supplemented by reference TRBV7-2 and TRBJ2-3, the full variable domain reads GAGVSQSPSNKVTEKGKDVELRCDPISGHTALYWYRQSLGQGLEFLIYFQGNSAPDKSGLPSDRFSAERTGGSVSTLTIQRTQQEDSAVYLCASSPGETWADTQYFGPGTRLTVL.